The rows below give T cell receptor beta chains drawn from one sample of a study of blood T cell repertoires in COVID-19. The method was immunoSEQ multiplex PCR; TCRdb's version includes in-frame clones alone and lacks a portion of them. This sample carries about 330,000 clones, 89% of them seen once, and the ten largest clones take around 6%. The source material was peripheral blood. These receptors came from a man between 18 and 29 years old who had recovered from COVID-19. Both conserved end residues are part of each CDR3. Each record gives: V gene, J gene, clone size, D gene, CDR3 length, CDR3 DNA, CDR3 protein. D genes are given only for firm matches. Rows may omit the clone size; those that give it use once, few, many or a size class.

>TRBV19|TRBJ1-2|.|.|13
TGTGCCACCCGGACAGACGGTAACTATGGCTACACCTTC
CATRTDGNYGYTF
>TRBV27|TRBJ2-7|.|TRBD2|15
TGTGCCAGCAGTTTATCGGGAGGGTTCTCCTACGAGCAGTACTTC
CASSLSGGFSYEQYF
>TRBV4-1|TRBJ1-4|.|TRBD1|15
TGCGCCAGCAGCCCCGGGACAGTCCCTAATGAAAAACTGTTTTTT
CASSPGTVPNEKLFF
>TRBV6-5|TRBJ1-4|once|.|14
TGTGCCAGCAGCGGGTCGGGTATTAATGAAAAACTGTTTTTT
CASSGSGINEKLFF
>TRBV29-1|TRBJ1-4|.|TRBD1|16
TGCAGCGCCGGAGAGGGGACAGGGGGCGCGGGAGAAAAACTGTTTTTT
CSAGEGTGGAGEKLFF
>TRBV24-1|TRBJ2-7|.|TRBD1|14
TGTGCCACCAGAAAACAGGGGTCGAACTACGAGCAGTACTTC
CATRKQGSNYEQYF
>TRBV24-1|TRBJ2-1|few|TRBD2|18
TGTGCCACCAGTGATTCAGGACTAGCGGGAGGGGCCAACAATGAGCAGTTCTTC
CATSDSGLAGGANNEQFF
>TRBV18|TRBJ1-2|.|.|16
TGTGCCAGCTCACCAAAGACAGCACCTCATCAATATGGCTACACCTTC
CASSPKTAPHQYGYTF
>TRBV4-3|TRBJ1-6|.|.|15
TGCGCCAGCAGCCAAGTACAGGGTATGCGGTCACCCCTCCACTTT
CASSQVQGMRSPLHF
>TRBV16|TRBJ2-1|.|.|13
TGTGCCAGCAGCCAATACGGGGACAATGAGCAGTTCTTC
CASSQYGDNEQFF
>TRBV10-3|TRBJ2-5|.|TRBD1|15
TGTGCCATCAGTGGGACAGGGTCTGGGGGAGAGACCCAGTACTTC
CAISGTGSGGETQYF
>TRBV6-5|TRBJ1-1|.|TRBD1|15
TGTGCCAGCACCTCCACGGGACAGCCAAACACTGAAGCTTTCTTT
CASTSTGQPNTEAFF
>TRBV19|TRBJ1-4|.|TRBD1|14
TGTGCCAGTAGCTCGGGACAGGGCCCCGAAAAACTGTTTTTT
CASSSGQGPEKLFF
>TRBV19|TRBJ1-5|once|.|13
TGTGCCAGTAGTGCGACGACAGGTCAGCCCCAGCATTTT
CASSATTGQPQHF
>TRBV6-2/TRBV6-3|TRBJ1-2|.|.|14
TGTGCCAGCAGTTATCTCCCCCCAGGGAATGGCTACACCTTC
CASSYLPPGNGYTF
>TRBV7-8|TRBJ2-2|.|.|16
TGTGCCAGCAGCTCCCCCCAGGGCTGGAACACCGGGGAGCTGTTTTTT
CASSSPQGWNTGELFF
>TRBV19|TRBJ1-5|.|.|13
TGTGCCAGTGGGCAACAGAGCAATCAGCCCCAGCATTTT
CASGQQSNQPQHF
>TRBV5-1|TRBJ2-3|.|TRBD2|15
TGCGCCAGCAGCTTAGCTAGCGGGTCTATAGATACGCAGTATTTT
CASSLASGSIDTQYF
>TRBV9|TRBJ2-3|.|.|14
TGTGCCAGCAGCGTAGGAGGTAGCACAGATACGCAGTATTTT
CASSVGGSTDTQYF